This T cell receptor beta chain was identified in a study of T cell responses to AZD1222 COVID-19 vaccine (dated by TCRdb to the early 2020s). For context, the study as a whole: Because spike-specific TCR depth and breadth did not differ between the two schedules, AZD1222 recipients who got a second dose at roughly 4 weeks were pooled with those who got a second dose at roughly 12 weeks. A total of over 230 trial participants underwent TCR sequencing, of whom 207 received two doses of AZD1222 and around 26 received two doses of the MenACWY control vaccine. Trial participants were enrolled into age subgroups of 18-55, 56-69 and 70-plus years, which contained about 150, 28 and 57 TCR-sequenced participants, respectively.

Remarks on this clone: The specificity of this receptor is unknown. The record has no base qualities; no much larger clone is one base away.

The germline V gene encodes CDR1 SGDLS and CDR2 YYNGEE. From the cysteine through the phenylalanine, the CDR3 covers 14 amino acids. The kept DNA is CDR3 alone, 42 bases in frame from the first base. Trimmed from V: 0 bases; trimmed from J: 6 bases; junction bases lacking a gene match: 4. The CDR3 regions of human TCRbeta chains were subjected to immunosequencing. The published analysis was carried out like this. Repertoire TCRs were matched against a reference library of SARS-CoV-2-specific TCRs generated with the MIRA antigen-specificity platform. Breadth meant the fraction of unique TCRs that were SARS-CoV-2-associated, whereas depth meant the fraction of total T cells that were SARS-CoV-2-associated. Using the MIRA data, each spike-specific TCR was assigned both to the spike region to which the TCR was reactive and to a CD4 or CD8 class. Log10-transformed breadth and depth values were compared by one-way ANOVA with Sidak's multiple comparisons tests. Here the immuneACCESS table is served through TCRdb, limited to in-frame sequences with V and J called. Missing clones are a known gap in these copies; in checked studies unresolved V genes cover under half, and the rest lacks a known reason. The DNA gave D and trimming, while V, J and clone size come from that table. In this sample the table shows about 120,000 clones, around 87% of which occur a single time. Clones ranked in the top ten supply roughly an eighth of the sample.

What this sample's time point label stands for: baseline before first vaccination. Samples from vaccinated people were obtained from the UK trials COV001 and COV002, which included a single-blind randomized controlled phase 2/3 trial of AZD1222 (ChAdOx1 nCoV-19) in healthy adults. For TCRbeta chain sequencing, PBMC samples from trial participants were taken at day 0 and at day 28 after the second dose. What the work shows at the level of the full study, not this receptor alone: Conclusions about previously exposed vaccinees were limited because only five to seven AZD1222 recipients were SARS-CoV-2 seropositive at baseline. In the small 56-69-year group, the increase in depth fell short of significance, most likely because of low power. Epitopes outside the regions mutated in the B.1.351 and B.1.1.7 variants were reportedly recognized by nearly half of the unique spike-specific TCRs. Because no samples from the day 14 peak response were available, repertoires could be characterized only after the peak T cell response. A significant rise in spike-specific TCR breadth and depth was observed after two AZD1222 doses relative to day 0 and relative to MenACWY recipients. Vaccine-associated CD4 TCRs spanned the whole spike protein, with dominant responses in regions 160-218 and 743-854. Participants were mostly white British and included more females than males, and it was suggested by the authors that clonal diversity may have been underestimated.

The rearranged chain carries TRBV9 and TRBJ2-7; a stretch of 9 junction bases matches TRBD2. The material was peripheral blood, obtained on day 0 of AZD1222 vaccination. This sequence originates from an adult in good health. The CDR3 protein is CASSVGLAAREQYF. The nucleotides read TGTGCCAGCAGCGTAGGACTAGCGGCGCGCGAGCAGTACTTC.